A single sample is the source of the 5 T cell receptor beta chains below, sequenced in a study of blood T cell repertoires in COVID-19. Using immunoSEQ multiplex PCR, the repertoire was profiled, and TCRdb retains in-frame clones only, with some absent. The table shows approximately 99,000 clones, with roughly 86% occurring only once. The sequencing sample was made of peripheral blood. The receptors shown here come from a human donor in a cohort sampled during active COVID-19.

The chain combines TRBV5-1 with TRBJ2-3; tentative D call: TRBD2 (7 bases). The V and J ends lost 4 bases and 4 bases respectively, with 22 bases between them. The CDR3 consists of 17 residues. Germline V gene data show CDR1 as SGHRS and CDR2 as YFSETQ. The CDR3 DNA reads TGCGCCAGCAGCCTGGGGGCAACTAGCGTAATTGCAGATACGCAGTATTTT. Translated: CASSLGATSVIADTQYF.

The chain links TRBV7-6 to TRBJ2-1; 10 bases are a match to TRBD1. The trim removed 7 bases at V and 3 bases at J, leaving 12 bases unmatched. This CDR3 comprises 17 residues. Germline CDR1 reads SGHVS; CDR2 reads FNYEAQ. The CDR3 sequence is CASTAGTGVPLYNEQFF. The CDR3 DNA is TGTGCCAGCACGGCCGGGACAGGGGTTCCTCTCTACAATGAGCAGTTCTTC.

This chain connects TRBV28 to TRBJ2-7, with 8 bases lining up with TRBD1. CDR1 is MDHEN, CDR2 SYDVKM, per germline. Losses at the gene ends were 6 bases for V and 6 bases for J; bases not matched to a gene: 4. The CDR3 has 12 residues. The CDR3: CASRDREVEQYF. DNA of the CDR3: TGTGCCAGCAGGGACAGGGAGGTCGAGCAGTACTTC. The full variable domain, completed using reference TRBV28 and TRBJ2-7, is DVKVTQSSRYLVKRTGEKVFLECVQDMDHENMFWYRQDPGLGLRLIYFSYDVKMKEKGDIPEGYSVSREKKERFSLILESASTNQTSMYLCASRDREVEQYFGPGTRLTVT.

V gene TRBV5-1 combines with J gene TRBJ2-2; D remains ambiguous. Trimming left V 0 bases short and J 0 bases short, with 9 bases between. This CDR3 comprises 16 residues. From germline, CDR1 is SGHRS and CDR2 YFSETQ. CDR3 nucleotide sequence: TGCGCCAGCAGCTTGGTCGGCGGATCGAACACCGGGGAGCTGTTTTTT. Translating gives CASSLVGGSNTGELFF.

This chain joins TRBV6-5 and TRBJ1-2; 7 nucleotides align to TRBD1. CDR1 MNHEY and CDR2 SVGAGI come from the germline V gene. The J segment lost 6 bases and the V segment lost 5 bases, leaving 6 bases of the junction unmatched. The length of the CDR3 is 13 residues. The CDR3 here is CASSPRDSHGYTF. DNA for the CDR3: TGTGCCAGCAGTCCTCGGGACAGCCATGGCTACACCTTC.